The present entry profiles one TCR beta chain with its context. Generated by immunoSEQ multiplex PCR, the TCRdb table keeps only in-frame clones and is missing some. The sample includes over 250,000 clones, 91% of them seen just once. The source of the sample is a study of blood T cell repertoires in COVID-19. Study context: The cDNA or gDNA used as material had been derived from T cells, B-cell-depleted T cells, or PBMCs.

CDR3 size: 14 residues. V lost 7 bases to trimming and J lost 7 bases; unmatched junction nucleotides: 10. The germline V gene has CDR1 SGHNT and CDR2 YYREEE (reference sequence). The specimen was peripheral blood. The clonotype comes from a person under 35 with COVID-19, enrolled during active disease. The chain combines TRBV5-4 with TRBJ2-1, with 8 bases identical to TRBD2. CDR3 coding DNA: TGTGCCAGCCATCCGCCGGGACTAGGAAATGAGCAGTTCTTC. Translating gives CASHPPGLGNEQFF.